The 5 T cell receptor beta chains below come from one sample, sequenced in a study of spatial heterogeneity in lung cancer. Sample time point: sample taken at primary tumor resection. TCRdb redid the calling of the 5' RACE reads with MiXCR, one entry per CDR3 protein. Of some 16,000 distinct CDR3 sequences listed, roughly 3.9% are singletons. The source was normal lung tissue next to the tumor, collected at surgery. The source of these receptors is a male donor with early-stage non-small cell lung cancer.

This clonotype occurred many times. In a library made to pick up alpha chains, this beta chain is a stray read with a size that means little. This sequence joins TRBV12-3 or TRBV12-4 and TRBJ2-3, with D tentatively TRBD2 (6 bases). Trimming left V 6 bases short and J 0 bases short, with 13 bases between. The CDR3 extends over 15 amino acids. Here the CDR3 reads CASSPLAASTDTQYF. DNA for the CDR3: TGTGCCAGCAGCCCATTAGCGGCAAGCACAGATACGCAGTATTTT.

This clonotype was seen ten or more times. This beta chain is a stray sequence in a library constructed for alpha chains; its clone size is not meaningful. J is TRBJ1-2 and V is TRBV6-5; maybe TRBD1 (5 bases). V was clipped by 6 bases and J by 8 bases, with 13 bases between them. CDR3 length: 12 amino acids. Germline CDR1 is MNHEY and CDR2 is SVGAGI. This chain's CDR3 is CASRGVSSGYTF. CDR3 DNA sequence: TGTGCCAGCAGAGGGGTGTCCTCGGGCTACACCTTC.

This clonotype was observed many times. Found in a library prepared for alpha chains, this beta chain is an off-target read, and its abundance has little meaning. V and J are TRBV5-1 and TRBJ1-1; 10 bases are a match to TRBD1. The trim removed 2 bases at V and 5 bases at J, leaving 6 bases unmatched. The germline CDR1 and CDR2 sequences are SGHRS and YFSETQ. This CDR3 is built from 15 residues. CDR3 sequence (DNA): TGCGCCAGCAGCTTAAAGACAGGGGGCTTGACTGAAGCTTTCTTT. Translating gives CASSLKTGGLTEAFF. The full variable domain, completed using reference TRBV5-1 and TRBJ1-1, is KAGVTQTPRYLIKTRGQQVTLSCSPISGHRSVSWYQQTPGQGLQFLFEYFSETQRNKGNFPGRFSGRQFSNSRSEMNVSTLELGDSALYLCASSLKTGGLTEAFFGQGTRLTVV.

This clonotype has a count of ten or more. This beta chain lies outside the target of a library built for alpha chains; its clone size means little. This chain connects TRBV5-5 to TRBJ1-5; possible D gene TRBD1, 5 bases. Trimming took 3 bases from V and 2 from J, leaving 12 bases between them. CDR3 length equals 15 residues. Germline V gives CDR1 SGHKS, CDR2 YYEKEE (reference sequence). CDR3 DNA: TGTGCCAGCAGCTGGGACGGTTCGCGCAATCAGCCCCAGCATTTT. It yields the protein CASSWDGSRNQPQHF.

This clonotype was observed many times. For a library built for alpha chains, this beta chain is a stray read; little rests on its size. The rearrangement uses TRBV19 and TRBJ2-2; TRBD1 agrees at 8 bases. CDR1 LNHDA and CDR2 SQIVND come from the germline V gene (reference sequence). The CDR3 has 17 residues. Unmatched junction bases numbered 15, after V lost 7 bases and J lost 5 bases. The chain's CDR3 is CASTKWRQGAITGELFF. CDR3 sequence (DNA): TGTGCCAGTACCAAGTGGCGGCAGGGGGCGATTACCGGGGAGCTGTTTTTT. The full variable domain, completed using reference TRBV19 and TRBJ2-2, is DGGITQSPKYLFRKEGQNVTLSCEQNLNHDAMYWYRQDPGQGLRLIYYSQIVNDFQKGDIAEGYSVSREKKESFPLTVTSAQKNPTAFYLCASTKWRQGAITGELFFGEGSRLTVL.